Listed below are T cell receptor beta chains from one sample, sequenced in a study of blood T cell repertoires in COVID-19. Produced via immunoSEQ multiplex PCR; TCRdb's table is partial and in-frame only. The sample holds 110,000 or so clones; over 70% are singletons and the top ten take about 1.6%. Sequenced sample: peripheral blood. The receptors come from a man aged 45-60 years with acute or convalescent COVID-19. Each CDR3 is given with its conserved first and last residue. The D gene is left open where the match is weak. The size entry is marked missing in some rows and otherwise reads once, few, many or a size class.

v_call,clone_size,d_call,j_call,cdr3_nt,cdr3_aa
TRBV9,-,-,TRBJ2-5,TGTGCCAGCAGCACGGGACTCGTCGAGACCCAGTACTTC,CASSTGLVETQYF
TRBV9,-,-,TRBJ2-6,TGTGCCAGCAGCGTAGGGCTCTCTGGGGCCAACGTCCTGACTTTC,CASSVGLSGANVLTF
TRBV3-1/TRBV3-2,-,-,TRBJ1-2,TGTGCCAGCAGCCGAAAAGCAGGGACTTATGGCTACACCTTC,CASSRKAGTYGYTF
TRBV9,-,TRBD1,TRBJ1-1,TGTGCCAGCAGCGTTGCCGCGGGACCCCAACCGGGACAGTCTGAAGCTTTCTTT,CASSVAAGPQPGQSEAFF
TRBV7-2,once,-,TRBJ1-1,TGTGCCAGCAGCTTAGATGCGACACGTAACACTGAAGCTTTCTTT,CASSLDATRNTEAFF
TRBV7-7,few,TRBD2,TRBJ2-3,TGTGCCAGCAGCTCTAGCGGGCCGGATACGCAGTATTTT,CASSSSGPDTQYF
TRBV4-1,-,TRBD1,TRBJ1-1,TGCGCCAGCAGCCGCACGGCGGACAGGGGGTGGTCTGAAGCTTTCTTT,CASSRTADRGWSEAFF
TRBV19,-,-,TRBJ2-2,TGTGCCAGTAGTTGGAGGGGAAACACCGGGGAGCTGTTTTTT,CASSWRGNTGELFF
TRBV27,-,-,TRBJ1-4,TGTGCCAGCAGTCGACAGGCGGGGGCTAGTGAAAAACTGTTTTTT,CASSRQAGASEKLFF
TRBV27,few,TRBD1,TRBJ1-2,TGTGCCAGCAGATCCCCGGGACAGGGTGGGGGCTACACCTTC,CASRSPGQGGGYTF
TRBV13,-,TRBD2,TRBJ2-3,TGTGCCAGCAGCTACTCTAGCGGGGGGGCCGTATCTGATACGCAGTATTTT,CASSYSSGGAVSDTQYF
TRBV4-1,-,-,TRBJ1-1,TGCGCCAGCAGCCAAGGAAGAGGGCTAAACACTGAAGCTTTCTTT,CASSQGRGLNTEAFF
TRBV7-2,-,-,TRBJ1-1,TGTGCCAGCAACCGCCTGCGGGGTGGGAACACTGAAGCTTTCTTT,CASNRLRGGNTEAFF
TRBV7-2,once,TRBD2,TRBJ2-2,TGTGCCAGCAGCTTACAGCGGGGGGTGGGAACCGGGGAGCTGTTTTTT,CASSLQRGVGTGELFF
TRBV28,-,-,TRBJ1-3,TGTGCCAGCAGATTGAGGGGGAACTCTGGAAACACCATATATTTT,CASRLRGNSGNTIYF
TRBV4-1,-,-,TRBJ1-6,TGCGCCAGCAGCCAACAGCAGGGGATTTTTTATAATTCACCCCTCCACTTT,CASSQQQGIFYNSPLHF
TRBV7-2,-,TRBD1,TRBJ2-7,TGTGCCAGCAGCTTGACCGGGACAGGCTACGAGCAGTACTTC,CASSLTGTGYEQYF
TRBV2,-,-,TRBJ1-1,TGTGCCAGCAGTGATTTAACAGGTGGAGCTTTCTTT,CASSDLTGGAFF
TRBV5-1,-,-,TRBJ2-1,TGCGCCAGCTCGACTGTTCTAGGGGACAATGAGCAGTTCTTC,CASSTVLGDNEQFF
TRBV5-1,-,TRBD2,TRBJ2-3,TGCGCCAGCAGCTTGAATAGCGGGGGACCAGATACGCAGTATTTT,CASSLNSGGPDTQYF
TRBV6-5,-,-,TRBJ1-1,TGTGCCAGCAGTTACGACAGCAACACTGAAGCTTTCTTT,CASSYDSNTEAFF
TRBV20-1,-,-,TRBJ2-7,TGCAGTGCTAGTGGATCCAGGAACACCTACGAGCAGTACTTC,CSASGSRNTYEQYF
TRBV4-1,-,TRBD1,TRBJ2-3,TGCGCCAGCAGCCCGACAGGGGGCTCGTGGGATACGCAGTATTTT,CASSPTGGSWDTQYF
TRBV5-1,-,TRBD2,TRBJ2-1,TGCGCCAGCAGCTTGGGGCGGGGGGGCGCCCGGAATGAGCAGTTCTTC,CASSLGRGGARNEQFF
TRBV6-1,-,-,TRBJ1-3,TGTGCCAGCAGTGAACGAGGTAACAGGGCATTTGGAAACACCATATATTTT,CASSERGNRAFGNTIYF
TRBV5-1,-,-,TRBJ1-5,TGCGCCAGCAGACAGGCAACTAATCAGCCCCAGCATTTT,CASRQATNQPQHF
TRBV12-5,-,-,TRBJ1-2,TGTGCTAGTCAGGGAGGCATCTTC,CASQGGIF
TRBV6-4,-,TRBD1,TRBJ1-5,TGTGCCAGCAGTGAGGGACAGGAAAGCAATCAGCCCCAGCATTTT,CASSEGQESNQPQHF
TRBV6-6,once,-,TRBJ1-1,TGTGCCAGCAGTTACGGGGCCGGTCGCATGAACACTGAAGCTTTCTTT,CASSYGAGRMNTEAFF
TRBV12-3/TRBV12-4,-,-,TRBJ2-5,TGTGCCAGCAGCCCAGACAGAGAAGAGACCCAGTACTTC,CASSPDREETQYF
TRBV5-1,-,-,TRBJ1-1,TGCGCCAGCAGCTTGGTGGGGACACGGAACACTGAAGCTTTCTTT,CASSLVGTRNTEAFF
TRBV4-1,-,-,TRBJ1-1,TGCGCCAGCAGCCAATCACAGAACACTGAAGCTTTCTTT,CASSQSQNTEAFF
TRBV5-1,once,TRBD1,TRBJ1-2,TGCGCCAGCAGCCAAGGACAGGGGGCTTATGGCTACACCTTC,CASSQGQGAYGYTF
TRBV14,-,-,TRBJ1-2,TGTGCCAGCAGCCAAGGGGCAGGGTCAATAGCTAACTATGGCTACACCTTC,CASSQGAGSIANYGYTF
TRBV11-3,-,TRBD1,TRBJ1-2,TGTGCCAGCAGCCCCTCGGACAGGTTAATTAACTATGGCTACACCTTC,CASSPSDRLINYGYTF
TRBV29-1,few,TRBD1,TRBJ2-2,TGCAGCGTAGCAGACAGGGTAGGCGGGGAGCTGTTTTTT,CSVADRVGGELFF
TRBV7-9,-,TRBD1,TRBJ1-2,TGTGCCAGCAGCGCGGGACAGGGAAACTATGGCTACACCTTC,CASSAGQGNYGYTF
TRBV29-1,-,TRBD1,TRBJ2-2,TGCAGCGTTGAGGGGACAGGGAAAAACACCGGGGAGCTGTTTTTT,CSVEGTGKNTGELFF
TRBV7-9,-,TRBD1,TRBJ2-1,TGTGCCAGCAGCTCTGGACAGGTTAGCAATGAGCAGTTCTTC,CASSSGQVSNEQFF
TRBV10-3,few,-,TRBJ2-3,TGTGCCATCACCCCCACCGGAGATACGCAGTATTTT,CAITPTGDTQYF